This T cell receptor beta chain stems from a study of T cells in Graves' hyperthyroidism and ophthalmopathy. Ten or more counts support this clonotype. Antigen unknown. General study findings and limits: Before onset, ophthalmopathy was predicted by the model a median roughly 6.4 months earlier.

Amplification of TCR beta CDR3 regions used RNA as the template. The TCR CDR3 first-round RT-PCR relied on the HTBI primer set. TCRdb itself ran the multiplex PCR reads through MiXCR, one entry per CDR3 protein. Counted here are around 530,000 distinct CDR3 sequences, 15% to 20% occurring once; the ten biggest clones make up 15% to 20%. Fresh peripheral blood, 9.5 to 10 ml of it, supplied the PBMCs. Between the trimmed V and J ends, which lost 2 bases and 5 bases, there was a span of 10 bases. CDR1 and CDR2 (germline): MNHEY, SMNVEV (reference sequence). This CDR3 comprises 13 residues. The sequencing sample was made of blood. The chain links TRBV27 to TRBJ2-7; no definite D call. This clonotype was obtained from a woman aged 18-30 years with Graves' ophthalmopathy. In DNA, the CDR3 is TGTGCCAGCAGTTTAACTGGGATCCACGAGCAGTACTTC. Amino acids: CASSLTGIHEQYF.